The clone carrying this TCR beta chain occurred a few times. Its target is not known. Not enrolled were patients with uncontrolled infection, other autoimmune disease, pregnancy or lactation. Ahead of any ophthalmopathy symptoms, the blood sample was obtained at the first diagnosis of hyperthyroidism. Source material for PBMCs was over 8 ml fresh peripheral blood. This entry comes from a study of T cells in Graves' hyperthyroidism and ophthalmopathy. The V segment lost 0 bases and the J segment 9 bases; nucleotides outside the gene matches: 5. Germline CDR1 reads MGHRA; CDR2 reads YSYEKL. CDR3 size: 16 residues. Study outcomes and limitations: Ophthalmopathy was predicted by the model a median of 6.5 months ahead of onset.

Regions amplified from RNA transcripts were the TCR beta CDR3 regions. Primed by the HTBI set, a first-round RT-PCR was run on the TCR CDR3. MiXCR, applied by TCRdb to the multiplex PCR reads, yields one record per CDR3 protein. Of roughly 380,000 distinct CDR3 sequences in the sample, approximately 15% were seen once. The sample taken for sequencing was blood. The rearrangement joins TRBV4-1 to TRBJ1-6; TRBD1 agrees at 10 bases. The origin of this receptor is a man aged 30-40 years with Graves' hyperthyroidism that later progressed to Graves' ophthalmopathy. CDR3 protein: CASSQDRGQGSSPLHF. The CDR3 DNA reads TGCGCCAGCAGCCAAGATCGGGGACAGGGGAGTTCACCCCTCCACTTT.